This T cell receptor beta chain was found in a study of cytomegalovirus exposure and HLA in healthy donors. Germline V gene data show CDR1 as SGHVS and CDR2 as FQNEAQ. V was cut by 5 bases and J by 4 bases, with 6 bases left in between. CDR3 length: 11 amino acids. Primers included in the PCR were 60 Vbeta and 13 Jbeta primers. Sequencing used immunoSEQ multiplex PCR; TCRdb keeps in-frame clones, though not all of them. The sample consists of under 200,000 clones, approximately 82% of them appearing once. This clonotype was sampled from a woman in her thirties or forties in good health and CMV-seropositive. The sequenced sample consisted of PBMCs. The chain joins TRBV7-8 to TRBJ2-7; D is unresolved. For the CDR3, the DNA is TGTGCCAGCAGCCCTAGGTACGAGCAGTACTTC. Its translation: CASSPRYEQYF.